The source of this T cell receptor beta chain is a study of blood T cell repertoires in COVID-19 (dated by TCRdb to the early 2020s). With regard to the full study: The collaborator samples originated in the United States, Italy and Spain and spanned the acute and convalescent phases of COVID-19. Where available, HLA class I and class II types were obtained from metadata supplied by the sample provider rather than from assay-based typing. Samples were obtained from the ongoing ImmuneRACE study (first 160 participants) and from about 1,300 subjects provided by 6 global collaborators. Deeply sampled blood TCRbeta repertoires from subjects exposed to, actively infected with, or recovered from COVID-19 were included in the dataset. The sample metadata nearly always contained a de-identified subject ID, COVID-19 status, age in years and sex. The prospective study material was composed of cDNA or gDNA derived from T cells, B-cell-depleted T cells, or PBMCs. The repertoires were made available in a free public database intended to serve as a resource for research on the immune response to SARS-CoV-2. The investigation overall reported the following: The quantity of clinical and demographic metadata differed by source and by participant and was supplied without curation.

At the junction V is shortened by 6 bases and J by 7 bases, with 6 bases in between. The CDR3, cysteine through phenylalanine, is 11 amino acids long. The DNA shown is the 33-base CDR3, in frame from base 1. The germline V gene sets CDR1 to SGHNT and CDR2 to YENEEA. At one collaborating source in Seattle, patients were enrolled during active infection and were followed longitudinally through the course of disease. Whole blood was collected in K2EDTA tubes by collaborating institutions according to the institutions' own protocols. Collaborator samples were shipped for TCRbeta analysis as frozen whole blood, isolated PBMCs, or DNA extracted from either sample type. The sample holds a few counts of this clone. No antigen is known for it. Base qualities were left out, and no much larger clone turns up one base away. TCRbeta CDR3 regions were amplified from genomic DNA by means of the immunoSEQ Assay, a bias-controlled multiplex PCR. In the original analysis: The number of nucleated cells in each sample was estimated by amplification of reference gene primers within the assay. To quantify the absolute abundance of each unique TCRbeta CDR3 rearrangement, sequence reads were collapsed and filtered. Productive Simpson clonality was computed per sample as the square root of Simpson's diversity index over productive rearrangements. TCRdb re-hosts the immuneACCESS table, in-frame sequences only. Its copies lack some clones; in the studies checked, an unresolved V gene accounts for under half of them, and the cause for the rest is not known. V and J calls and clone size follow that table, whereas D and trimming were derived from the DNA. The sample has a few hundred thousand clones on record, approximately 88% of them singletons. The ten largest clones represent around 9.6% of the sample.

This TCR was recovered from a woman in her seventies with COVID-19, enrolled during active disease. The rearrangement combines TRBV11-3 with TRBJ2-2; too little of a D gene remains to name it. The sample consisted of peripheral blood. The DNA sequence follows: TGTGCCAGCAGTTTCCTCGGGGAGCTGTTTTTT. This codes for CASSFLGELFF. Where the CDR3 stops, the reference TRBV11-3 and TRBJ2-2 genes take over; the full variable domain is EAGVVQSPRYKIIEKKQPVAFWCNPISGHNTLYWYLQNLGQGPELLIRYENEEAVDDSQLPKDRFSAERLKGVDSTLKIQPAELGDSAVYLCASSFLGELFFGEGSRLTVL.